The source of this T cell receptor beta chain is a study of T-cell reconstitution after alpha-beta-depleted transplantation in children. Study-wide results and limits: Several hundred rapidly expanded clones from non-depleted graft cells reportedly supplied alpha-beta T cells about two months post-transplant. It was newly produced T cells that mostly accounted for T-cell counts and diversity one year after transplant. In some patients, recipient T cells and intrathymic progenitors surviving conditioning explained high day-60 diversity.

The library targeted TCRbeta and was prepared with unique molecular identifiers. TCRdb reprocessed the PCR reads via MiXCR and lists one record per CDR3 protein. The sample yields about 130,000 distinct CDR3 sequences, 8.5% to 10% seen once. Remarks on this clonotype: The target antigen is unknown.

CDR1 is DFQATT, CDR2 SNEGSKA, per germline (reference sequence). There are 11 residues in the CDR3. V lost 1 base and J lost 5, with 5 bases in between. This sequence originates from a girl less than two years old who had a stem cell transplant for combined immunodeficiency, so the T cells may come from the graft donor. The specimen was PBMCs, mostly from graft donor cells, collected 180 days after TCRalphabeta/CD19-depleted stem cell transplant. This chain links TRBV20-1 with TRBJ1-1; unclear D gene. CDR3 in DNA: TGCAGTGCTAGAGGGGATACTGAAGCTTTCTTT. Amino acids: CSARGDTEAFF.